This is a list of T cell receptor beta chains from one sample in a study of shared clonotypes between healthy human individuals. Generated by immunoSEQ multiplex PCR, the TCRdb table keeps only in-frame clones and is missing some. The sample lists 950,000 to 1,200,000 clones, approximately 77% occurring once. Specimen: memory CD4+ T cells from PBMCs. All receptors come from a man aged 18 to 29 in good health. Some clones in this sample may be carry-over from other donors' samples. Both conserved end residues are part of each CDR3. A D gene is named only where the DNA matches it firmly. Clone size is stated in some rows and not others, as once, few, many or a class when expanded.

abundance	v_gene	d_gene	j_gene	CDR3nt	CDR3aa
.	TRBV28	TRBD1	TRBJ1-6	TGTGCCACCCGGGGACAGACTGATTCACCCCTCCACTTT	CATRGQTDSPLHF
.	TRBV6-5	.	TRBJ2-7	TGTGCCAGCTCTCGGAGGAATGAGGGCGAGCAGTACTTC	CASSRRNEGEQYF
.	TRBV29-1	.	TRBJ2-5	TGCAGCGTGACCGGGACCCTAGAGACCCAGTACTTC	CSVTGTLETQYF
.	TRBV6-1	.	TRBJ2-5	TGTGCCAGCAGTACGGCAGGCCTAAAAGAGACCCAGTACTTC	CASSTAGLKETQYF
.	TRBV7-3	.	TRBJ2-7	TGTGCCAGCAGCTTAGGGGGGACGGTCTTCTCCTACGAGCAGTACTTC	CASSLGGTVFSYEQYF
.	TRBV11-2	TRBD2	TRBJ2-5	TGTGCCAGCAGCTTAGCCGGGACTAGCGGGTCGGGGGAGACCCAGTACTTC	CASSLAGTSGSGETQYF
few	TRBV7-9	.	TRBJ1-1	TGTGCCAGCAGTACCTATGCTGAAGCTTTCTTT	CASSTYAEAFF
.	TRBV5-6	TRBD2	TRBJ2-1	TGTGCCAGCAGGGATGGACTAGCGGGAGATTATGAGCAGTTCTTC	CASRDGLAGDYEQFF
.	TRBV27	.	TRBJ1-4	TGTGCCAGCAGTTTAGCGGGAGGGGAAAAACTGTTTTTT	CASSLAGGEKLFF
.	TRBV29-1	.	TRBJ1-2	TGCAGCGTTGGGTCCAGGACCTCTAACTATGGCTACACCTTC	CSVGSRTSNYGYTF
.	TRBV27	.	TRBJ1-2	TGTGCCCGTGCCGGGGGGCGCTATGGCTACACCTTC	CARAGGRYGYTF
.	TRBV2	TRBD1	TRBJ2-3	TGTGCCAGCACCAAGACAGGGAGCACAGATACGCAGTATTTT	CASTKTGSTDTQYF
.	TRBV9	.	TRBJ2-7	TGTGCCAGCAGCGTAGACTTCAGCTCCTACGAGCAGTACTTC	CASSVDFSSYEQYF
.	TRBV28	.	TRBJ1-1	TGTGCCAGCAGTTTAGGGAGACGAGGGTTCACTGAAGCTTTCTTT	CASSLGRRGFTEAFF